Below, 13 T cell receptor beta chains from the same sample are listed, as sequenced in a study of blood T cell repertoires in COVID-19. Sequencing was performed with immunoSEQ multiplex PCR; in TCRdb, only in-frame clones are kept and a portion is missing. The sample lists around 250,000 clones; about four fifths were seen once. Sequencing was carried out using peripheral blood. Receptor source: a woman aged 18-35 years with acute or convalescent COVID-19.

This clone was detected once. The V call is TRBV5-1, the J call TRBJ2-1; D might be TRBD2 (6 bases). Germline V CDR1 and CDR2: SGHRS, YFSETQ. Trimming took 2 bases from V and 9 from J, leaving 21 bases between them. CDR3 length: 16 amino acids. The CDR3: CASSFRTGTPIIEQFF. The DNA of the CDR3 is TGCGCCAGCAGCTTCAGAACCGGGACTCCGATAATTGAGCAGTTCTTC. Together with reference TRBV5-1 and TRBJ2-1, the CDR3 gives the full variable domain: KAGVTQTPRYLIKTRGQQVTLSCSPISGHRSVSWYQQTPGQGLQFLFEYFSETQRNKGNFPGRFSGRQFSNSRSEMNVSTLELGDSALYLCASSFRTGTPIIEQFFGPGTRLTVL.

This chain uses TRBV12-3 or TRBV12-4 with TRBJ2-3, with 9 bases lining up with TRBD2. Trimming removed 4 bases from V and 10 bases from J; junction bases left unmatched: 6. The CDR3 contains 13 residues. As DNA, the CDR3 is TGTGCCAGCAGTTCCCATAGCGGGGGACCGCAGTATTTT. This gives the protein CASSSHSGGPQYF.

The chain recombines TRBV14 with TRBJ2-1, with D possibly matching TRBD1 (6 bases). Germline CDR1 and CDR2: SGHDN and FVKESK. The CDR3 is 16 residues long. Between the trimmed V and J ends, which lost 0 bases and 6 bases, there was a span of 15 bases. CDR3 sequence reads: CASSQDRTGWANEQFF. CDR3 in DNA: TGTGCCAGCAGCCAAGATCGCACAGGGTGGGCCAATGAGCAGTTCTTC.

In this sample, this clone turned up a few times. J is TRBJ2-7 and V is TRBV28; D is possibly TRBD2 (6 bases). V was shortened by 4 bases and J by 0 bases, with 13 bases between the two germline ends. This CDR3 spans 15 amino acids. Germline CDR1 and CDR2: MDHEN and SYDVKM. The CDR3 protein is CASSSRTKSSYEQYF. CDR3 nucleotide sequence: TGTGCCAGCAGTTCCAGGACTAAGAGCTCCTACGAGCAGTACTTC.

The chain couples TRBV11-3 to TRBJ2-1; D is uncertain. Germline CDR1 SGHNT, CDR2 YENEEA. The germline V and J ends were trimmed by 1 base and 10 bases, with 11 bases remaining between them. The CDR3 sequence is 13 residues long. The CDR3 DNA is TGTGCCAGCAGCTTAGGGTTAGCTCGGGAGCAGTTCTTC. Protein product: CASSLGLAREQFF.

This clone was recorded a few times. The chain uses TRBV7-8 and TRBJ1-2, with 7 bases matching TRBD1. The germline V gene has CDR1 SGHVS and CDR2 FQNEAQ. Trimming removed 2 bases from V and 4 bases from J; junction bases left unmatched: 4. The CDR3 is 14 residues long. The CDR3 loop is CASSLTGVGYGYTF. CDR3 coding DNA: TGTGCCAGCAGCTTAACAGGGGTGGGCTATGGCTACACCTTC.

This chain links TRBV27 with TRBJ1-3; tentative D call: TRBD1 (6 bases). V shed 3 bases and J shed 2 bases, with 11 bases lying between them. The CDR3 is made up of 15 amino acids. Germline assignment: CDR1 MNHEY and CDR2 SMNVEV (reference sequence). The CDR3 DNA sequence: TGTGCCAGCAGTTTCTCAGGGGACCCTGGAAACACCATATATTTT. It translates to CASSFSGDPGNTIYF.

J is TRBJ1-2 and V is TRBV10-2; 9 bases fit TRBD1. The ends lost 6 bases at V and 4 bases at J; junction bases unmatched: 6. CDR3 length: 14 amino acids. CDR1 is WSHSY, CDR2 SAAADI, per germline. CDR3 DNA: TGCGCCAGCAGGAAACAGGGGGCAGGCTATGGCTACACCTTC. This translates into CASRKQGAGYGYTF.

J is TRBJ2-7 and V is TRBV9, with TRBD1 as a possible D gene (6 bases). V was clipped by 4 bases and J by 0 bases, with 17 bases between them. Per the germline V gene, CDR1 is SGDLS and CDR2 is YYNGEE. The CDR3 has 16 residues. The DNA for the CDR3 is TGTGCCAGCAGCACCGCGGACAGAAGAAGCTCCTACGAGCAGTACTTC. It is translated as CASSTADRRSSYEQYF.

Here the CDR3 reads CASSGMGTSGTNEQFF. The CDR3 DNA reads as TGTGCCAGCAGCGGGATGGGGACTAGCGGAACCAATGAGCAGTTCTTC. This chain uses TRBV7-2 with TRBJ2-1, with TRBD2 identical over 11 bases. CDR3 length equals 16 residues. V dropped 5 bases and J dropped 6; count of bases not matched to a gene: 9. The V gene's germline CDR1 is SGHTA and CDR2 FQGNSA.

This rearrangement joins TRBV5-6 to TRBJ2-3; D gene unclear. CDR1 and CDR2 (germline): SGHDT, YYEEEE. V was shortened by 1 base and J by 5 bases, with 8 bases between the two germline ends. The CDR3 extends over 13 amino acids. The DNA of the CDR3 is TGTGCCAGCAGCTTGACAGTATTAGATACGCAGTATTTT. Amino acid sequence: CASSLTVLDTQYF.

This chain links TRBV10-3 with TRBJ2-7; TRBD2 matches at 9 bases. V shed 3 bases, J shed 2 bases, and the junction held 2 bases outside the gene matches. Germline loops: CDR1 ENHRY, CDR2 SYGVKD. The CDR3 consists of 14 residues. Here the CDR3 DNA reads TGTGCCATCAGTGATCTAGCGGGAACCTACGAGCAGTACTTC. This translates into CAISDLAGTYEQYF.

The V call is TRBV27, the J call TRBJ1-6; no definite D call. This CDR3 contains 14 residues. V was pared by 9 bases and J by 7 bases, with 16 bases between. Germline CDR1 reads MNHEY; CDR2 reads SMNVEV (reference sequence). CDR3 bases: TGTGCCAGTGGGCCTCGAAAGGCCAATTCACCCCTCCACTTT. It codes for CASGPRKANSPLHF.